Detailed here is one T cell receptor (beta chain). Its specific antigen is unknown. No qualities accompany the bases; no much larger clone lies one base away. TCRbeta CDR3 regions were amplified from genomic DNA using the immunoSEQ Assay, a bias-controlled multiplex PCR. The study's own analysis went as follows. The number of nucleated cells in each sample was estimated from the amplification of reference gene primers within the assay. Sequence reads were collapsed and filtered to measure the absolute abundance of every unique TCRbeta CDR3 rearrangement. Productive Simpson clonality was computed per sample as the square root of Simpson's diversity index over productive rearrangements. TCRdb limited this immuneACCESS table to in-frame rearrangements with V and J called. A share of clones is missing; checked studies link under half to unresolved V genes, and the rest is unexplained. V, J and clone size reflect that table, while D and trimming were determined from the DNA. This sample is represented by a few hundred thousand clones; almost 85% of them were singletons. About 7% of the sample belongs to the ten largest clones.

The record originates from a study of blood T cell repertoires in COVID-19 (TCRdb year 2020). Study-level background: Collaborator samples came from the United States, Italy and Spain and covered acute and convalescent phases of COVID-19. A freely available public database, intended as a resource for researchers studying the immune response to SARS-CoV-2, is where the repertoires were released. The dataset comprised deeply sampled blood TCRbeta repertoires from subjects exposed to, actively infected with, or recovered from COVID-19. Where HLA class I and class II types were available, the types were taken from metadata supplied by the sample provider, not from assay-based typing. The material from the prospective study consisted of cDNA or gDNA derived from T cells, B-cell-depleted T cells, or PBMCs. The samples were drawn from two sources: the first 160 participants of the ongoing ImmuneRACE study, and over 1,000 subjects contributed by 6 global collaborators. Nearly every sample came with metadata listing a de-identified subject ID, COVID-19 status, age in years and sex.

Paper-wide results and their limitations: The quantity of clinical and demographic metadata differed by source and by participant and was supplied without curation.

Whole blood was collected in K2EDTA tubes by collaborating institutions according to the institutions' own protocols. Collaborator samples were shipped for TCRbeta analysis as frozen whole blood, isolated PBMCs, or DNA extracted from either sample type. The sequence came from a human donor in a cohort sampled during active COVID-19. The specimen sequenced was peripheral blood.

The CDR3 reads as follows: CASSYTPGTGNYGYTF. The nucleotides read TGTGCCAGCAGTTACACACCCGGGACAGGGAACTATGGCTACACCTTC. The sequence is built from TRBV6-5 and TRBJ1-2, and 9 junction bases match TRBD1. The CDR3 measures 16 amino acids from cysteine to phenylalanine. Only CDR3 DNA remains: 48 bases, in frame from the first base. In the germline V gene, CDR1 corresponds to MNHEY and CDR2 to SVGAGI. Trimmed from V: 2 bases; trimmed from J: 2 bases; junction bases lacking a gene match: 6.